This entry lists 29 T cell receptor beta chains sequenced from one sample in a study of blood T cell repertoires in COVID-19. Produced via immunoSEQ multiplex PCR; TCRdb's table is partial and in-frame only. The table shows over 200,000 clones, with about 80% occurring only once. The sequenced material came from PBMCs or T cells enriched from blood (not recorded which). Receptors were obtained from a man aged 40-50 years who had recovered from COVID-19.

The genes are TRBV3-1 (or the pseudogene TRBV3-2) and TRBJ1-2; tentative D call: TRBD1 (6 bases). Trimming left V 4 bases short and J 8 bases short, with 14 bases between. CDR1 LGHDT and CDR2 YNNKEL come from the germline V gene (reference sequence). The CDR3 consists of 13 residues. The CDR3 spells CASSLSGADGYTF. The CDR3, as DNA: TGTGCCAGCAGCCTATCAGGGGCGGACGGCTACACCTTC.

This clone was detected only a few times. V and J are TRBV2 and TRBJ1-2; maybe TRBD1 (5 bases). This CDR3 comprises 13 residues. V was shortened by 6 bases and J by 6 bases, with 14 bases between the two germline ends. Germline CDR1 reads SNHLY; CDR2 reads FYNNEI. The CDR3 reads CASRQILTDGYTF. The CDR3 DNA sequence: TGTGCCAGCAGACAGATACTGACAGATGGCTACACCTTC.

Note on this clone: Other nucleotide sequences from this sample produce the same CDR3. This chain links TRBV5-1 with TRBJ2-7; 11 bases are shared with TRBD2. This CDR3 region has 16 residues. V was clipped by 2 bases and J by 2 bases; unmatched bases: 6. CDR1 and CDR2 (germline): SGHRS, YFSETQ. The CDR3 sequence is CASSLPPSGGTYEQYF. The DNA for the CDR3 is TGCGCCAGCAGCTTACCTCCTAGCGGGGGGACCTACGAGCAGTACTTC.

The CDR3 here is CASGGQSGRQPQHF. CDR3 nucleotides: TGTGCCAGCGGGGGCCAGTCCGGTAGGCAGCCCCAGCATTTT. The chain is built from TRBV2 and TRBJ1-5; D is possibly TRBD1 (6 bases). The V end was cut by 8 bases, the J end by 7 bases, with 18 bases between. This CDR3 has 14 amino acids. Germline V gene data show CDR1 as SNHLY and CDR2 as FYNNEI.

J is TRBJ2-2 and V is TRBV19; 7 nucleotides line up with TRBD1. Trimming cost V 3 bases and J 4 bases; bases outside gene matches: 8. This CDR3 is 16 amino acids long. Germline V gene sequence: CDR1 LNHDA, CDR2 SQIVND (reference sequence). The CDR3 loop is CASSIPAGGGTGELFF. The DNA for the CDR3 is TGTGCCAGTAGTATCCCCGCAGGGGGTGGCACCGGGGAGCTGTTTTTT.

V gene TRBV9 combines with J gene TRBJ2-1; 7 bases align to TRBD2. The CDR3 sequence is 15 residues long. J gave up 4 bases and V 0 bases, and 4 bases lay outside the gene matches. Germline V gene lookup returns CDR1 SGDLS and CDR2 YYNGEE. CDR3 amino acids: CASSVVGGNYNEQFF. The DNA for the CDR3 is TGTGCCAGCAGCGTAGTCGGGGGGAATTACAATGAGCAGTTCTTC.

The V call is TRBV7-9, the J call TRBJ2-3, with D perhaps matching TRBD2 (5 bases). The germline V gene has CDR1 SEHNR and CDR2 FQNEAQ (reference sequence). The CDR3 totals 15 residues. Trimming shortened V by 5 bases and J by 1 base, and 13 bases separated the two germline ends. CDR3 region: CASSQIGEGTDTQYF. The CDR3, as DNA: TGTGCCAGCAGCCAAATCGGGGAAGGCACAGATACGCAGTATTTT.

The chain is built from TRBV7-8 and TRBJ1-2; tentatively, D is TRBD1 (6 bases). Germline-derived CDR1 and CDR2 are SGHVS and FQNEAQ. V dropped 4 bases and J dropped 7 bases, with 16 bases sitting between them. The CDR3 totals 14 residues. CDR3 DNA: TGTGCCAGCAGCTACGCAGTGGCAGGGGCTGGCTACACCTTC. The encoded protein is CASSYAVAGAGYTF.

The chain is built from TRBV5-1 and TRBJ1-1; 9 nucleotides line up with TRBD1. Unmatched junction bases numbered 4, after V lost 3 bases and J lost 4 bases. The germline V gene encodes CDR1 SGHRS and CDR2 YFSETQ. The CDR3 has 14 residues. The CDR3 coding sequence is TGCGCCAGCAGCTGGGGACAGGGTTTCACTGAAGCTTTCTTT. It is translated as CASSWGQGFTEAFF.

The genes are TRBV7-2 and TRBJ2-5; no reliable D call. The CDR3 extends over 15 amino acids. The germline gives CDR1 SGHTA, CDR2 FQGNSA. Trimming left V 2 bases short and J 4 bases short, with 14 bases between. CDR3: CASSLSLHQRETQYF. CDR3 DNA sequence: TGTGCCAGCAGCTTATCTCTCCACCAGCGAGAGACCCAGTACTTC.

The V gene is TRBV7-9, the J gene TRBJ2-5; the match to TRBD2 covers 7 bases. Unmatched junction bases numbered 2, after V lost 5 bases and J lost 2 bases. The CDR3 is made up of 13 amino acids. Germline V gives CDR1 SEHNR, CDR2 FQNEAQ (reference sequence). CDR3 region: CASSPGGQETQYF. In DNA, the CDR3 is TGTGCCAGCAGCCCGGGGGGTCAAGAGACCCAGTACTTC. Full variable domain (remainder filled in from reference TRBV7-9 and TRBJ2-5): DTGVSQNPRHKITKRGQNVTFRCDPISEHNRLYWYRQTLGQGPEFLTYFQNEAQLEKSRLLSDRFSAERPKGSFSTLEIQRTEQGDSAMYLCASSPGGQETQYFGPGTRLLVL.

The chain links TRBV2 to TRBJ2-3; D possibly corresponds to TRBD2 (6 bases). Germline V lookup: CDR1 SNHLY, CDR2 FYNNEI. Trimming took 11 bases from V and 2 from J, leaving 17 bases between them. The CDR3 consists of 14 residues. The CDR3 region has the DNA TGTGCCGACACGGAGGGAGAATACACAGATACGCAGTATTTT. It translates to CADTEGEYTDTQYF. The whole variable domain, filled in from reference TRBV2 and TRBJ2-3, reads EPEVTQTPSHQVTQMGQEVILRCVPISNHLYFYWYRQILGQKVEFLVSFYNNEISEKSEIFDDQFSVERPDGSNFTLKIRSTKLEDSAMYFCADTEGEYTDTQYFGPGTRLTVL.

This clone was recorded a few times. The gene calls are TRBV7-2 and TRBJ1-2; possible D gene TRBD1, 5 bases. V dropped 1 base and J dropped 5 bases, with 14 bases sitting between them. The germline gives CDR1 SGHTA, CDR2 FQGNSA. This CDR3 contains 15 residues. The CDR3 protein is CASSLGAGLPYGYTF. The CDR3 DNA is TGTGCCAGCAGCTTAGGGGCGGGGCTCCCATATGGCTACACCTTC.

V gene TRBV5-1 combines with J gene TRBJ2-3; D gene unclear. CDR1 is SGHRS and CDR2 is YFSETQ in the germline V gene. V lost 0 bases to trimming and J lost 5 bases, with 7 bases between them. This CDR3 spans 13 amino acids. CDR3 residues: CASSLVSRDTQYF. DNA of the CDR3: TGCGCCAGCAGCTTGGTTTCTCGAGATACGCAGTATTTT.

The chain joins TRBV7-3 to TRBJ1-2, with 10 bases matching TRBD1. After removal of 1 base from V and 1 base from J, the junction contained 6 bases not matched to a gene. In germline, CDR1 is SGHTA, CDR2 FQGTGA. The CDR3 length is 17 residues. In DNA form, the CDR3 reads TGTGCCAGCAGCTTAAGCGCCCGGGACAGGGGTAACTATGGCTACACCTTC. Translating it yields CASSLSARDRGNYGYTF.

Only one count was recorded for this clone. The chain is built from TRBV5-1 and TRBJ2-3; D possibly corresponds to TRBD1 (5 bases). The CDR3 loop spans 13 amino acids. V gave up 3 bases and J gave up 3 bases, with 8 bases separating them. Germline CDR1 is SGHRS and CDR2 is YFSETQ. The CDR3 is CASSSGFTDTQYF. The DNA of the CDR3 is TGCGCCAGCAGCTCAGGGTTTACAGATACGCAGTATTTT.

V gene TRBV18 combines with J gene TRBJ2-7; the match to TRBD1 covers 9 bases. The V and J ends lost 2 bases and 3 bases, in that order; junction bases with no gene match: 11. CDR3 size: 17 residues. Germline V gene lookup returns CDR1 KGHSH and CDR2 LQKENI. In DNA, the CDR3 is TGTGCCAGCTCACCAAAGAGACAGACAGGGGGAGACTACGAGCAGTACTTC. Protein sequence: CASSPKRQTGGDYEQYF. Full variable domain (remainder filled in from reference TRBV18 and TRBJ2-7): NAGVMQNPRHLVRRRGQEARLRCSPMKGHSHVYWYRQLPEEGLKFMVYLQKENIIDESGMPKERFSAEFPKEGPSILRIQQVVRGDSAAYFCASSPKRQTGGDYEQYFGPGTRLTVT.

The genes are TRBV27 and TRBJ1-6; TRBD1 aligns across 8 bases. The CDR3 spans 20 residues. Germline V gene lookup returns CDR1 MNHEY and CDR2 SMNVEV (reference sequence). J was trimmed by 2 bases and V by 0 bases; bases with no gene match: 12. CDR3 coding DNA: TGTGCCAGCAGTTTATCGATCCAGGGGGCGTCGGGTCCCTATAATTCACCCCTCCACTTT. It is translated as CASSLSIQGASGPYNSPLHF.

Only one count was recorded for this clone. V usage is TRBV6-5 and J usage is TRBJ1-2, with a possible D match to TRBD1 (6 bases). V was cut by 5 bases and J by 2 bases, with 12 bases left in between. Germline CDR1 and CDR2: MNHEY and SVGAGI. CDR3 length: 14 amino acids. The CDR3 sequence: CASSLTGSNYGYTF. The DNA of the CDR3 is TGTGCCAGCAGTCTCACAGGGTCCAACTATGGCTACACCTTC.

The chain is built from TRBV30 and TRBJ1-1, with 9 bases fitting TRBD1. The J segment lost 3 bases and the V segment lost 1 base, leaving 0 bases of the junction unmatched. This CDR3 region has 13 residues. Germline CDR1 is GTSNPN and CDR2 is SVGIG (reference sequence). The DNA of the CDR3 is TGTGCCTGGAGTGGACAGGGGGACACTGAAGCTTTCTTT. Protein: CAWSGQGDTEAFF.

This clone was seen once. The rearrangement uses TRBV5-1 and TRBJ2-1, with TRBD1 matching 7 bases. V dropped 4 bases and J dropped 6; count of bases not matched to a gene: 10. The CDR3 is 15 amino acids. Per germline, CDR1 SGHRS and CDR2 YFSETQ. CDR3 sequence (DNA): TGCGCCAGCAGCCCTTCAACAGGGGCCAGCAATGAGCAGTTCTTC. Translated: CASSPSTGASNEQFF.

This sequence joins TRBV2 and TRBJ2-6, with D possibly being TRBD1 (6 bases). V shed 8 bases and J shed 0 bases, with 17 bases lying between them. The CDR3 runs 17 residues. Per the germline V gene, CDR1 is SNHLY and CDR2 is FYNNEI. The CDR3 bases are TGTGCCAGCGTGGGTCCAGGGGTTCTCTCTGGGGCCAACGTCCTGACTTTC. It translates to CASVGPGVLSGANVLTF.

This chain uses TRBV9 with TRBJ2-5; 7 nucleotides line up with TRBD1. Germline trimming cut 4 bases from V and 4 bases from J; bases unmatched to any gene: 7. The CDR3 is 14 residues long. The germline CDR1 and CDR2 sequences are SGDLS and YYNGEE. The CDR3 spells CASSHDRVPETQYF. Here the CDR3 DNA reads TGTGCCAGCAGCCACGACAGGGTCCCAGAGACCCAGTACTTC.

The table lists this clone with a few counts. The V gene is TRBV7-2, the J gene TRBJ2-1; D is possibly TRBD2 (5 bases). V lost 0 bases and J lost 4, with 10 bases in between. In germline, CDR1 is SGHTA, CDR2 FQGNSA. CDR3 length: 15 amino acids. In nucleotides, the CDR3 is TGTGCCAGCAGCTTAGCGGGAGTAGTATACAATGAGCAGTTCTTC. Translation gives CASSLAGVVYNEQFF.

The sample holds one count of this clone. J is TRBJ1-2 and V is TRBV6-5; 10 bases map to TRBD1. Trimming took 2 bases from V and 7 from J; bases not matched to a gene: 4. CDR1 and CDR2 from the germline V gene are MNHEY and SVGAGI. This CDR3 is built from 14 residues. The CDR3 is CASSYRGQGFGYTF. DNA of the CDR3: TGTGCCAGCAGTTACAGGGGACAGGGGTTTGGCTACACCTTC.

The CDR3 region has the DNA TGCAGCGCAATGACCGGGACTAGCGGCTACGAGCAGTACTTC. Encoded protein: CSAMTGTSGYEQYF. This chain connects TRBV29-1 to TRBJ2-7; TRBD2 aligns across 11 bases. The CDR3 spans 14 residues. Germline values: CDR1 SQVTM, CDR2 ANQGSEA. V lost 7 bases to trimming and J lost 3 bases; unmatched junction nucleotides: 8.

The J gene is TRBJ2-7, the V gene TRBV5-8; 7 bases fit TRBD2. The CDR3 extends over 14 amino acids. Germline V gene lookup returns CDR1 SGHTS and CDR2 YDEGEE. V lost 2 bases and J lost 3; bases outside the gene matches: 5. The CDR3 region is CASSLRGGLYEQYF. The CDR3 nucleotides read TGTGCCAGCAGCTTAAGGGGAGGGCTCTACGAGCAGTACTTC.

The sample holds one count of this clone. The CDR3 protein is CASSSALLGQATYNEQFF. CDR3 nucleotide sequence: TGTGCCAGCAGCTCAGCCCTTTTGGGACAGGCCACCTACAATGAGCAGTTCTTC. The chain employs TRBV11-2 and TRBJ2-1; 8 bases are a match to TRBD1. CDR1 is SGHAT, CDR2 FQNNGV, per germline. This CDR3 region has 18 residues. V trimming: 4 bases; J trimming: 2 bases; junction bases outside the gene matches: 13.

The chain joins TRBV18 to TRBJ2-3, with TRBD1 matching over 8 bases. Per germline, CDR1 KGHSH and CDR2 LQKENI. The ends lost 3 bases at V and 1 base at J; junction bases unmatched: 3. The CDR3 has 15 amino acids. DNA for the CDR3: TGTGCCAGCTCACCTCAGGGACAGGGCACAGATACGCAGTATTTT. This sequence encodes CASSPQGQGTDTQYF.